Detailed here is one TCR beta chain. The repertoire was sequenced with immunoSEQ multiplex PCR; TCRdb's copy has only in-frame clones and lacks some. The sample includes 72,000 or so clones, more than 70% of them seen just once. V lost 2 bases and J lost 5; bases outside the gene matches: 7. The CDR3 loop spans 16 amino acids. Germline loops: CDR1 WNHNN, CDR2 SYGVQD (reference sequence). The record originates from a study of PD-L1 blockade in urothelial cancer. Sample time point: peripheral blood 6 weeks after treatment start. Sequencing was performed on PBMCs, taken around atezolizumab (anti-PD-L1) treatment. This TCR came from a man between 60 and 75 years old with urothelial cancer. The chain has TRBV10-1 and TRBJ2-5, with 11 bases identical to TRBD2. The CDR3 DNA reads as TGCGCCAGCAGTGAGCCAGGGACTAGCGGAGGGGAGACCCAGTACTTC. Protein: CASSEPGTSGGETQYF.